A selection of T cell receptor beta chains follows, all from one sample in a study of graft-versus-host responses after intestinal transplantation. TCRdb's copy holds only in-frame clones and misses some; the assay was immunoSEQ multiplex PCR. The data show 55,000 to 70,000 clones, around nine tenths seen once. The sequencing used PBMCs, collected roughly 120 days after intestinal transplantation. Source of these receptors: a human patient who received an intestinal transplant, so some T cells may come from the graft donor. The CDR3 runs from the conserved cysteine through the conserved F or W. D genes are given only for firm matches. The size of a clone is reported for some rows only, either as once, few or many, or as a class for expanded clones.

v_gene: TRBV14
j_gene: TRBJ2-3
d_gene: TRBD2
abundance: NA
CDR3aa: CASRTSGADTQYF
CDR3nt: TGTGCCAGCAGGACTAGCGGGGCAGATACGCAGTATTTT

v_gene: TRBV28
j_gene: TRBJ2-7
d_gene: TRBD1
abundance: NA
CDR3aa: CASSFSAGGLYEQYF
CDR3nt: TGTGCCAGCAGTTTTTCCGCAGGGGGCCTGTACGAGCAGTACTTC

v_gene: TRBV29-1
j_gene: TRBJ2-1
d_gene: TRBD2
abundance: NA
CDR3aa: CSAEGAGGREFF
CDR3nt: TGCAGCGCCGAAGGAGCGGGGGGGCGCGAGTTCTTC

v_gene: TRBV13
j_gene: TRBJ2-2
d_gene: TRBD1
abundance: NA
CDR3aa: CASRRRGQGDSVGELFF
CDR3nt: TGTGCCAGCAGGCGCAGGGGACAGGGAGATTCGGTAGGGGAGCTGTTTTTT

v_gene: TRBV5-4
j_gene: TRBJ2-1
d_gene: TRBD2
abundance: NA
CDR3aa: CASSPGGGEFF
CDR3nt: TGTGCCAGCAGCCCAGGCGGGGGTGAGTTCTTC

v_gene: TRBV29-1
j_gene: TRBJ2-5
d_gene: NA
abundance: NA
CDR3aa: CSVDRARETQYF
CDR3nt: TGCAGCGTTGACAGGGCGAGGGAGACCCAGTACTTC

v_gene: TRBV27
j_gene: TRBJ2-3
d_gene: TRBD2
abundance: NA
CDR3aa: CASSLRSGGLAGTDTQYF
CDR3nt: TGTGCCAGCAGTTTGAGGTCTGGGGGACTAGCGGGCACAGATACGCAGTATTTT

v_gene: TRBV4-2
j_gene: TRBJ2-7
d_gene: NA
abundance: NA
CDR3aa: CASSQGELAYEQYF
CDR3nt: TGTGCCAGCAGCCAAGGGGAGCTCGCCTACGAGCAGTACTTC

v_gene: TRBV6-5
j_gene: TRBJ1-1
d_gene: NA
abundance: NA
CDR3aa: CASSYGGRTEAFF
CDR3nt: TGTGCCAGCAGTTACGGGGGGCGGACTGAAGCTTTCTTT

v_gene: TRBV15
j_gene: TRBJ2-4
d_gene: NA
abundance: NA
CDR3aa: CATSREAGYSKNIQYF
CDR3nt: TGTGCCACCAGCAGAGAAGCGGGCTATTCCAAAAACATTCAGTACTTC

v_gene: TRBV27
j_gene: TRBJ1-2
d_gene: NA
abundance: few
CDR3aa: CASSLDYSNYGYTF
CDR3nt: TGTGCCAGCAGTTTAGATTACAGCAACTATGGCTACACCTTC

v_gene: TRBV4-1
j_gene: TRBJ2-5
d_gene: NA
abundance: NA
CDR3aa: CASSQVGQETQYF
CDR3nt: TGCGCCAGCAGCCAAGTGGGACAAGAGACCCAGTACTTC

v_gene: TRBV29-1
j_gene: TRBJ2-7
d_gene: TRBD2
abundance: NA
CDR3aa: CSAYTSGNEQYF
CDR3nt: TGCAGCGCCTATACTAGCGGGAACGAGCAGTACTTC

v_gene: TRBV7-9
j_gene: TRBJ2-5
d_gene: NA
abundance: NA
CDR3aa: CASRPTRVGETQYF
CDR3nt: TGTGCCAGCAGACCGACTCGGGTAGGGGAGACCCAGTACTTC

v_gene: TRBV4-1
j_gene: TRBJ1-1
d_gene: NA
abundance: NA
CDR3aa: CASSQARGGQAFF
CDR3nt: TGCGCCAGCAGCCAAGCACGGGGTGGGCAGGCTTTCTTT

v_gene: TRBV11-2
j_gene: TRBJ2-7
d_gene: NA
abundance: NA
CDR3aa: CASSFSPRSVSYEQYF
CDR3nt: TGTGCCAGCAGCTTTTCGCCCCGTTCAGTGTCCTACGAGCAGTACTTC

v_gene: TRBV7-9
j_gene: TRBJ1-5
d_gene: NA
abundance: NA
CDR3aa: CASSSTTGDQPQHF
CDR3nt: TGTGCCAGCAGCTCAACAACTGGGGATCAGCCCCAGCATTTT

v_gene: TRBV18
j_gene: TRBJ1-2
d_gene: TRBD1
abundance: NA
CDR3aa: CASSPDRELQSGYTF
CDR3nt: TGTGCCAGCTCACCCGACAGGGAGTTACAGTCGGGCTACACCTTC

v_gene: TRBV5-1
j_gene: TRBJ2-7
d_gene: NA
abundance: NA
CDR3aa: CASSSQGGTYEQYF
CDR3nt: TGCGCCAGCAGCTCACAGGGGGGGACCTACGAGCAGTACTTC

v_gene: TRBV28
j_gene: TRBJ2-7
d_gene: NA
abundance: NA
CDR3aa: CASSLTGDPYEQYF
CDR3nt: TGTGCCAGCAGTTTAACAGGCGACCCCTACGAGCAGTACTTC

v_gene: TRBV6-4
j_gene: TRBJ2-1
d_gene: TRBD2
abundance: NA
CDR3aa: CASSDALAGSNEQFF
CDR3nt: TGTGCCAGCAGTGACGCTCTAGCGGGGTCCAATGAGCAGTTCTTC

v_gene: TRBV4-1
j_gene: TRBJ2-1
d_gene: NA
abundance: NA
CDR3aa: CASSPGIPYNEQFF
CDR3nt: TGCGCCAGCAGCCCCGGAATCCCCTACAATGAGCAGTTCTTC

v_gene: TRBV5-1
j_gene: TRBJ1-2
d_gene: TRBD1
abundance: NA
CDR3aa: CASSPGLQGAQGYTF
CDR3nt: TGCGCCAGCAGCCCTGGTCTACAGGGGGCGCAAGGCTACACCTTC

v_gene: TRBV7-2
j_gene: TRBJ2-3
d_gene: TRBD1
abundance: few
CDR3aa: CASSRTGADTQYF
CDR3nt: TGTGCCAGCAGTCGCACAGGGGCAGATACGCAGTATTTT

v_gene: TRBV7-6
j_gene: TRBJ2-7
d_gene: NA
abundance: NA
CDR3aa: CASSSDSGEQYF
CDR3nt: TGTGCCAGCAGCTCAGATAGCGGCGAGCAGTACTTC

v_gene: TRBV5-1
j_gene: TRBJ2-3
d_gene: TRBD2
abundance: NA
CDR3aa: CASSSGLAGGTDTQYF
CDR3nt: TGCGCCAGCAGCTCGGGACTAGCGGGGGGCACAGATACGCAGTATTTT

v_gene: TRBV5-8
j_gene: TRBJ1-4
d_gene: NA
abundance: NA
CDR3aa: CASSPRGFNEKLFF
CDR3nt: TGTGCCAGCAGCCCTAGGGGGTTTAATGAAAAACTGTTTTTT

v_gene: TRBV5-1
j_gene: TRBJ1-2
d_gene: NA
abundance: once
CDR3aa: CASSLVSGPTNYGYTF
CDR3nt: TGCGCCAGCAGCTTGGTGTCAGGCCCTACTAACTATGGCTACACCTTC

v_gene: TRBV6-1
j_gene: TRBJ1-5
d_gene: NA
abundance: NA
CDR3aa: CASSEADQPQHF
CDR3nt: TGTGCCAGCAGTGAAGCGGATCAGCCCCAGCATTTT

v_gene: TRBV5-1
j_gene: TRBJ2-3
d_gene: NA
abundance: NA
CDR3aa: CASSWHSTDTQYF
CDR3nt: TGCGCCAGCAGCTGGCACAGCACAGATACGCAGTATTTT

v_gene: TRBV2
j_gene: TRBJ1-2
d_gene: NA
abundance: NA
CDR3aa: CASKLFRENHGYTF
CDR3nt: TGTGCCAGCAAGTTGTTTAGGGAGAACCATGGCTACACCTTC

v_gene: TRBV5-4
j_gene: TRBJ1-6
d_gene: NA
abundance: NA
CDR3aa: CASSFGLGNSPLHF
CDR3nt: TGTGCCAGCAGCTTCGGACTGGGGAATTCACCCCTCCACTTT

v_gene: TRBV19
j_gene: TRBJ2-1
d_gene: NA
abundance: NA
CDR3aa: CASSIDGSHSYNEQFF
CDR3nt: TGTGCCAGTAGTATAGATGGCAGCCACTCCTACAATGAGCAGTTCTTC

v_gene: TRBV2
j_gene: TRBJ2-1
d_gene: NA
abundance: NA
CDR3aa: CASSELGSYNEQFF
CDR3nt: TGTGCCAGCAGTGAACTCGGATCCTACAATGAGCAGTTCTTC

v_gene: TRBV18
j_gene: TRBJ2-7
d_gene: NA
abundance: NA
CDR3aa: CASSSIASGEQYF
CDR3nt: TGTGCCAGCTCATCGATAGCAAGTGGCGAGCAGTACTTC

v_gene: TRBV5-1
j_gene: TRBJ2-7
d_gene: NA
abundance: NA
CDR3aa: CASSLGGTYEQYF
CDR3nt: TGCGCCAGCAGCTTAGGAGGGACCTACGAGCAGTACTTC

v_gene: TRBV28
j_gene: TRBJ1-5
d_gene: NA
abundance: NA
CDR3aa: CASRSRRQLGNQPQHF
CDR3nt: TGTGCCAGCAGATCCCGACGCCAACTGGGAAATCAGCCCCAGCATTTT

v_gene: TRBV19
j_gene: TRBJ1-5
d_gene: NA
abundance: once
CDR3aa: CASSIGKGNQPQHF
CDR3nt: TGTGCCAGTAGTATAGGGAAGGGGAATCAGCCCCAGCATTTT

v_gene: TRBV6-5
j_gene: TRBJ2-5
d_gene: NA
abundance: NA
CDR3aa: CASSYLPEGETQYF
CDR3nt: TGTGCCAGCAGTTATCTCCCGGAAGGGGAGACCCAGTACTTC

v_gene: TRBV4-2
j_gene: TRBJ2-1
d_gene: NA
abundance: NA
CDR3aa: CASSQPGTNEQFF
CDR3nt: TGTGCCAGCAGCCAGCCCGGGACTAATGAGCAGTTCTTC

v_gene: TRBV27
j_gene: TRBJ1-2
d_gene: NA
abundance: NA
CDR3aa: CASSLTGNYGYTF
CDR3nt: TGTGCCAGCAGTTTAACAGGGAACTATGGCTACACCTTC

v_gene: TRBV4-1
j_gene: TRBJ1-4
d_gene: NA
abundance: NA
CDR3aa: CASSQDGQEGEKLFF
CDR3nt: TGCGCCAGCAGCCAAGATGGGCAGGAAGGTGAAAAACTGTTTTTT

v_gene: TRBV29-1
j_gene: TRBJ2-5
d_gene: NA
abundance: NA
CDR3aa: CSVDARARETQYF
CDR3nt: TGCAGCGTTGATGCCAGGGCCAGGGAGACCCAGTACTTC

v_gene: TRBV5-1
j_gene: TRBJ2-2
d_gene: TRBD2
abundance: NA
CDR3aa: CASSSGLAGLRGTGELFF
CDR3nt: TGCGCCAGCAGCTCGGGACTAGCGGGACTCCGGGGCACCGGGGAGCTGTTTTTT

v_gene: TRBV7-9
j_gene: TRBJ2-7
d_gene: NA
abundance: NA
CDR3aa: CASSLGWGVYEQYF
CDR3nt: TGTGCCAGCAGCTTGGGCTGGGGTGTCTACGAGCAGTACTTC